This TCR beta chain was sequenced during a study of monozygotic twins with inflammatory bowel disease. Germline CDR1 MDHEN, CDR2 SYDVKM. The CDR3 is 15 residues long. From the 5' RACE reads, TCRdb lists one entry per CDR3 protein and no DNA. This sample's table reports under 200,000 distinct CDR3 sequences. The J gene is TRBJ2-2, the V gene TRBV28. Specimen: blood. The TCR sequence derives from a human donor with ulcerative colitis or Crohn's disease, or a healthy co-twin of an affected twin (not recorded which). The CDR3 sequence: CASSFVGTDTGELFF.